These T cell receptor beta chains were read from a single sample in a study of follicular helper T cells after annual influenza vaccination. The method was immunoSEQ multiplex PCR; TCRdb's version includes in-frame clones alone and lacks a portion of them. The sample shows under 9,500 clones, around nine tenths of them seen only once. The sequenced sample was CXCR5+ CD38- circulating T follicular helper cells from blood, obtained on the day of influenza vaccination. These receptors were taken from an adult who received the influenza vaccine. Both conserved end residues are part of each CDR3. A D gene is named only where the DNA matches it firmly. A clone size is listed for some rows: how often the clone was seen (once, few, many), or a class if it is expanded.

d_call: TRBD1; j_call: TRBJ1-1; v_call: TRBV18; clone_size: once; cdr3_nt: TGTGCCAGCTCACCGAGGGGCAGGGGGCAGGGTGAAGCTTTCTTT; cdr3_aa: CASSPRGRGQGEAFF
d_call: .; j_call: TRBJ2-5; v_call: TRBV14; clone_size: .; cdr3_nt: TGTGCCAGCAGTAGGGGCCTGATAGAGACCCAGTACTTC; cdr3_aa: CASSRGLIETQYF
d_call: .; j_call: TRBJ2-5; v_call: TRBV5-8; clone_size: .; cdr3_nt: TGTGCCAGCAGCTGGCCCAGGGGAAGTTTGGGGACCCAGTACTTC; cdr3_aa: CASSWPRGSLGTQYF
d_call: .; j_call: TRBJ1-1; v_call: TRBV18; clone_size: .; cdr3_nt: TGTGCCAGCTCACCACCGGATCAGATCACTGAAGCTTTCTTT; cdr3_aa: CASSPPDQITEAFF
d_call: .; j_call: TRBJ1-4; v_call: TRBV7-9; clone_size: .; cdr3_nt: TGTGCCAGCAGCCGCTACCAAGGGGGGCGGGATGAAAAACTGTTTTTT; cdr3_aa: CASSRYQGGRDEKLFF
d_call: TRBD1; j_call: TRBJ1-1; v_call: TRBV7-2; clone_size: .; cdr3_nt: TGTGCCAGCAGCGCCCCCGGGAACAGGGGGCAAGAAGCTTTCTTT; cdr3_aa: CASSAPGNRGQEAFF
d_call: .; j_call: TRBJ2-1; v_call: TRBV5-4; clone_size: .; cdr3_nt: TGTGCCAGCAGCTTAACCGACAATGAGCAGTTCTTC; cdr3_aa: CASSLTDNEQFF
d_call: .; j_call: TRBJ1-3; v_call: TRBV4-3; clone_size: .; cdr3_nt: TGCGCCAGCAGCCAAGACCTGACCAGCTCTGGAAACACCATATATTTT; cdr3_aa: CASSQDLTSSGNTIYF
d_call: TRBD1; j_call: TRBJ1-2; v_call: TRBV27; clone_size: .; cdr3_nt: TGTGCCAGCAGTTCCACCCCGACAGGGGGCGGAGGCTACACCTTC; cdr3_aa: CASSSTPTGGGGYTF
d_call: .; j_call: TRBJ2-3; v_call: TRBV6-6; clone_size: .; cdr3_nt: TGTGCCAGCAGTTACCCCAACGGAGATACGCAGTATTTT; cdr3_aa: CASSYPNGDTQYF
d_call: TRBD1; j_call: TRBJ2-7; v_call: TRBV5-4; clone_size: .; cdr3_nt: TGTGCCAGCAGCCAGGACAGGCTCTACGGCGAGCAGTACTTC; cdr3_aa: CASSQDRLYGEQYF
d_call: .; j_call: TRBJ2-1; v_call: TRBV7-9; clone_size: .; cdr3_nt: TGTGCCAGCAGCCCTCAACAGGTGGGGTCACATGAGCAGTTCTTC; cdr3_aa: CASSPQQVGSHEQFF
d_call: .; j_call: TRBJ2-7; v_call: TRBV6-5; clone_size: .; cdr3_nt: TGTGCCAGCAGTTACAAAATGGACGGATCCTACGAGCAGTACTTC; cdr3_aa: CASSYKMDGSYEQYF
d_call: .; j_call: TRBJ2-3; v_call: TRBV7-2; clone_size: .; cdr3_nt: TGTGCCAGCAGCAAGGGGTGGGAGGCATATACGCAGTATTTT; cdr3_aa: CASSKGWEAYTQYF
d_call: .; j_call: TRBJ2-1; v_call: TRBV5-1; clone_size: .; cdr3_nt: TGCGCCAGCAGCTTGGGAACTAGCATCAATGAGCAGTTCTTC; cdr3_aa: CASSLGTSINEQFF
d_call: .; j_call: TRBJ2-1; v_call: TRBV21-1; clone_size: .; cdr3_nt: TGTGCCAGCAGCTCCTACAGGGCCTTCTCCTACAATGAGCAGTTCTTC; cdr3_aa: CASSSYRAFSYNEQFF
d_call: .; j_call: TRBJ1-5; v_call: TRBV6-5; clone_size: .; cdr3_nt: TGTGCCAGCAGTTACGGGGCAGGGGATCAGCCCCAGCATTTT; cdr3_aa: CASSYGAGDQPQHF
d_call: .; j_call: TRBJ1-2; v_call: TRBV5-1; clone_size: .; cdr3_nt: TGCGCCAGCAGCTTGGACAGCTTTAACTATGGCTACACCTTC; cdr3_aa: CASSLDSFNYGYTF
d_call: .; j_call: TRBJ1-4; v_call: TRBV28; clone_size: .; cdr3_nt: TGTGCCGTACAAGGCCCCCAAGGGGAAAAACTGTTTTTT; cdr3_aa: CAVQGPQGEKLFF
d_call: .; j_call: TRBJ1-4; v_call: TRBV19; clone_size: .; cdr3_nt: TGTGCCAGTAGTAGCCCGTGGACGGGGAGTGAAAAACTGTTTTTT; cdr3_aa: CASSSPWTGSEKLFF
d_call: TRBD2; j_call: TRBJ2-7; v_call: TRBV7-2; clone_size: .; cdr3_nt: TGTGCCAGCAGCTGGGGGTCGGTAGCGGGTAACGAGCAGTACTTC; cdr3_aa: CASSWGSVAGNEQYF
d_call: .; j_call: TRBJ2-1; v_call: TRBV14; clone_size: few; cdr3_nt: TGTGCCAGCAGCCAAGACAGGGACAATGAGCAGTTCTTC; cdr3_aa: CASSQDRDNEQFF
d_call: .; j_call: TRBJ2-2; v_call: TRBV6-5; clone_size: few; cdr3_nt: TGTGCCAGCAGTTATACCGGGTACACCGGGGAGCTGTTTTTT; cdr3_aa: CASSYTGYTGELFF
d_call: .; j_call: TRBJ2-5; v_call: TRBV2; clone_size: .; cdr3_nt: TGTGCCAGCAGTGTTGAGACCCAGTACTTC; cdr3_aa: CASSVETQYF
d_call: TRBD1; j_call: TRBJ1-2; v_call: TRBV28; clone_size: .; cdr3_nt: TGTGCCAGCATTTTTTCCGGGACAGGGCTAAAAGGCTACACCTTC; cdr3_aa: CASIFSGTGLKGYTF
d_call: .; j_call: TRBJ1-1; v_call: TRBV28; clone_size: .; cdr3_nt: TGTGCCAGCAGCCTCAGGGATATGGCCACTGAAGCTTTCTTT; cdr3_aa: CASSLRDMATEAFF
d_call: .; j_call: TRBJ2-2; v_call: TRBV18; clone_size: once; cdr3_nt: TGTGCCAGCTCACCATGGTCAGGCCCGAACACCGGGGAGCTGTTTTTT; cdr3_aa: CASSPWSGPNTGELFF
d_call: TRBD2; j_call: TRBJ2-1; v_call: TRBV2; clone_size: once; cdr3_nt: TGTGCCAGCAGTGTGGGGCGGGGGGATAATGAGCAGTTCTTC; cdr3_aa: CASSVGRGDNEQFF
d_call: .; j_call: TRBJ2-1; v_call: TRBV27; clone_size: .; cdr3_nt: TGTGCCAGTAACGGCCAGGTGACAACCAATGAGCAGTTCTTC; cdr3_aa: CASNGQVTTNEQFF
d_call: .; j_call: TRBJ1-4; v_call: TRBV15; clone_size: .; cdr3_nt: TGTGCCACCAGCAGAGATCAGGCACAGACCTCTAATGAAAAACTGTTTTTT; cdr3_aa: CATSRDQAQTSNEKLFF
d_call: .; j_call: TRBJ1-5; v_call: TRBV19; clone_size: .; cdr3_nt: TGTGCCAGTACCACAAGTCGAGGGGCGCAGGACAATCAGCCCCAGCATTTT; cdr3_aa: CASTTSRGAQDNQPQHF
d_call: TRBD1; j_call: TRBJ1-4; v_call: TRBV4-3; clone_size: .; cdr3_nt: TGCGCCAGCAGCCCAGATAGATTTCCGGGACAGAAGATTACCGAATTTTACGAAAAACTGTTTTTT; cdr3_aa: CASSPDRFPGQKITEFYEKLFF
d_call: .; j_call: TRBJ1-1; v_call: TRBV7-3; clone_size: .; cdr3_nt: TGTGCCAGCAGCTCCATGAGGAACACTGAAGCTTTCTTT; cdr3_aa: CASSSMRNTEAFF
d_call: TRBD2; j_call: TRBJ2-7; v_call: TRBV5-1; clone_size: .; cdr3_nt: TGCGCCAGCAGCTTGGACGGGACTAGAAAGTCCTACGAGCAGTACTTC; cdr3_aa: CASSLDGTRKSYEQYF
d_call: .; j_call: TRBJ2-1; v_call: TRBV7-2; clone_size: .; cdr3_nt: TGTGCCAGCAGCCTGCTGGGGGGGGCAACCTACAATGAGCAGTTCTTC; cdr3_aa: CASSLLGGATYNEQFF
d_call: TRBD1; j_call: TRBJ1-3; v_call: TRBV5-1; clone_size: once; cdr3_nt: TGCGCCAGCAGCTTGGACCCAATTATAGGACAGGGGGCTGGAAACACCATATATTTT; cdr3_aa: CASSLDPIIGQGAGNTIYF
d_call: .; j_call: TRBJ2-7; v_call: TRBV14; clone_size: .; cdr3_nt: TGTGCCAGCAGCCGAGGGGCAAGTGGGGGCTACGAGCAGTACTTC; cdr3_aa: CASSRGASGGYEQYF
d_call: TRBD2; j_call: TRBJ2-2; v_call: TRBV5-1; clone_size: .; cdr3_nt: TGCGCCAGCAGCCCGAGCGGGGATAACACCGGGGAGCTGTTTTTT; cdr3_aa: CASSPSGDNTGELFF
d_call: .; j_call: TRBJ2-7; v_call: TRBV6-1; clone_size: .; cdr3_nt: TGTGCCAGCATTTGGAGCCCCGGAGGTCACTACGAGCAGTACTTC; cdr3_aa: CASIWSPGGHYEQYF
d_call: TRBD1; j_call: TRBJ2-2; v_call: TRBV5-1; clone_size: .; cdr3_nt: TGCGCCAGCAGCTTGGAAGGGACAGGGGATGGCGGGGAGCTGTTTTTT; cdr3_aa: CASSLEGTGDGGELFF
d_call: TRBD1; j_call: TRBJ2-7; v_call: TRBV7-2; clone_size: .; cdr3_nt: TGTGCCAGCAGTCCTCAGGGGGACAGGGGAAATCCGCAGTACTTC; cdr3_aa: CASSPQGDRGNPQYF
d_call: TRBD1; j_call: TRBJ1-3; v_call: TRBV28; clone_size: .; cdr3_nt: TGTGCCAGCAAAGGGACAGGGTTCCTCGAGGGTGGAAACACCATATATTTT; cdr3_aa: CASKGTGFLEGGNTIYF
d_call: TRBD1; j_call: TRBJ2-2; v_call: TRBV19; clone_size: .; cdr3_nt: TGTGCCAGTAGAGATATAACGGGACAGGATAACACCGGGGAGCTGTTTTTT; cdr3_aa: CASRDITGQDNTGELFF
d_call: TRBD1; j_call: TRBJ1-2; v_call: TRBV6-1; clone_size: .; cdr3_nt: TGTGCCAGCAGTCACCTGGGACAGGGGAACTATGGCTACACCTTC; cdr3_aa: CASSHLGQGNYGYTF
d_call: .; j_call: TRBJ1-5; v_call: TRBV2; clone_size: .; cdr3_nt: TGTGCCAGCAAGGTACAGACCAATCAGCCCCAGCATTTT; cdr3_aa: CASKVQTNQPQHF
d_call: .; j_call: TRBJ1-2; v_call: TRBV6-5; clone_size: .; cdr3_nt: TGTGCCAGCAGTTACGGGACGTCAGGCGATGGCTACACCTTC; cdr3_aa: CASSYGTSGDGYTF
d_call: TRBD1; j_call: TRBJ2-5; v_call: TRBV2; clone_size: .; cdr3_nt: TGTGCCATCTCTCGGGACAGCCAAGAGACCCAGTACTTC; cdr3_aa: CAISRDSQETQYF
d_call: .; j_call: TRBJ1-6; v_call: TRBV6-1; clone_size: .; cdr3_nt: TGTGCCAGCAGTGAAGAGAGTCAGAGGGCACCCCTCCACTTT; cdr3_aa: CASSEESQRAPLHF
d_call: .; j_call: TRBJ2-4; v_call: TRBV16; clone_size: once; cdr3_nt: TGTGCCAGCAGCCAAGGCGGGGAAGGGAACATTCAGTACTTC; cdr3_aa: CASSQGGEGNIQYF
d_call: .; j_call: TRBJ1-2; v_call: TRBV7-2; clone_size: few; cdr3_nt: TGTGCCAGCAGCTTAGCAGGGGCCGGGGGCTACACCTTC; cdr3_aa: CASSLAGAGGYTF
d_call: TRBD1; j_call: TRBJ1-3; v_call: TRBV5-5; clone_size: .; cdr3_nt: TGTGCCAGCAGGACAGGGCCTGGAAACACCATATATTTT; cdr3_aa: CASRTGPGNTIYF
d_call: TRBD1; j_call: TRBJ1-6; v_call: TRBV27; clone_size: .; cdr3_nt: TGTGCCAGCGGGACAGGGAATAATTCACCCCTCCACTTT; cdr3_aa: CASGTGNNSPLHF
d_call: .; j_call: TRBJ2-1; v_call: TRBV4-1; clone_size: .; cdr3_nt: TGCGCCAGCAGCCAAGTAGGAGGGTTTACTTCCTACAATGAGCAGTTCTTC; cdr3_aa: CASSQVGGFTSYNEQFF
d_call: TRBD2; j_call: TRBJ2-5; v_call: TRBV10-3; clone_size: .; cdr3_nt: TGTGCCATCTCCTCCGGGACTACGGAGACCCAGTACTTC; cdr3_aa: CAISSGTTETQYF
d_call: .; j_call: TRBJ1-2; v_call: TRBV30; clone_size: .; cdr3_nt: TGTGCCTGGCGACATCTGTGGTCCTATGGCTACACCTTC; cdr3_aa: CAWRHLWSYGYTF
d_call: .; j_call: TRBJ1-1; v_call: TRBV5-6; clone_size: .; cdr3_nt: TGTGCCAGCAGTCACAGGCATACGGGACACATTGAAGCTTTCTTT; cdr3_aa: CASSHRHTGHIEAFF
d_call: .; j_call: TRBJ2-7; v_call: TRBV14; clone_size: .; cdr3_nt: TGTGCCAGCTCCAGGAGGGACTACGAGCAGTACTTC; cdr3_aa: CASSRRDYEQYF
d_call: .; j_call: TRBJ1-2; v_call: TRBV12-1; clone_size: .; cdr3_nt: TGTGCCAGCAGCCTATTGGACCTCCTCGGGGGCTACACCTTC; cdr3_aa: CASSLLDLLGGYTF